The clone carrying this T cell receptor (beta chain) appeared many times. Its antigen is as yet unknown. The data were obtained in a study of CD8 T cells in ankylosing spondylitis. General study findings and limits: There were earlier reports of some motif variants in reactive arthritis synovial fluid and blood. Seemingly characteristic of ankylosing spondylitis blood was a TCR beta motif consisting of about 8 highly homologous variants. Reportedly, significant enrichment of disease-linked clones occurred in matched ankylosing spondylitis synovial fluid.

The CDR3 length is 14 residues. Between the trimmed V and J ends, which lost 2 bases and 7 bases, there was a span of 14 bases. The germline CDR1 and CDR2 sequences are SGHDN and FVKESK. Quantitative 5'-RACE with molecular barcodes was used to make the TCR beta libraries. MiXCR, applied by TCRdb to the 5' RACE reads, yields one record per CDR3 protein. Of around 210,000 distinct CDR3 sequences in the sample, 7% to 10% were seen once. The rearrangement uses TRBV14 and TRBJ2-5; D ambiguous. Sequencing used blood, either unsorted or a sorted T cell fraction (not recorded which). The receptor was derived from a female donor with ankylosing spondylitis or in good health (not recorded which). The DNA of the CDR3 is TGTGCCAGCAGCCAAAGGTCCCGACTGGGGACCCAGTACTTC. Protein: CASSQRSRLGTQYF. Drawing the rest from reference TRBV14 and TRBJ2-5, the complete variable domain is EAGVTQFPSHSVIEKGQTVTLRCDPISGHDNLYWYRRVMGKEIKFLLHFVKESKQDESGMPNNRFLAERTGGTYSTLKVQPAELEDSGVYFCASSQRSRLGTQYFGPGTRLLVL.